This T cell receptor (beta chain) was sequenced during a study of CD8+ T cells in alopecia areata. Study-wide background: Patients in the treated group were given tofacitinib by mouth, 5 to 10 mg twice a day. Treatment with tofacitinib (6 to 18 months) was followed by 6 months off drug.

Lesional scalp punch biopsies and peripheral blood were collected from alopecia areata patients. RNA was extracted and reverse transcribed into cDNA as the sequencing template. Generated by immunoSEQ multiplex PCR, the TCRdb table keeps only in-frame clones and is missing some. The sample includes about 150,000 clones, under 60% of them seen just once. Study findings and constraints: Scalp sequencing captures resident alphabeta T cells of normal skin too.

This clone turned up a few times. Its matching antigen is unknown. The CDR3 runs 15 residues. V lost 9 bases and J 0 bases, leaving 15 bases between the germline ends. Germline V gene sequence: CDR1 SGHNT, CDR2 YYREEE (reference sequence). This chain connects TRBV5-4 to TRBJ2-2, with D unclear. The material sequenced was CD8+ T cells sorted from blood, taken at week 0. The sequence derives from a human donor with alopecia areata. CDR3 nucleotide sequence: TGTGCCATAGGAGCTGGGATCGCGAACACCGGGGAGCTGTTTTTT. Amino acid sequence: CAIGAGIANTGELFF.